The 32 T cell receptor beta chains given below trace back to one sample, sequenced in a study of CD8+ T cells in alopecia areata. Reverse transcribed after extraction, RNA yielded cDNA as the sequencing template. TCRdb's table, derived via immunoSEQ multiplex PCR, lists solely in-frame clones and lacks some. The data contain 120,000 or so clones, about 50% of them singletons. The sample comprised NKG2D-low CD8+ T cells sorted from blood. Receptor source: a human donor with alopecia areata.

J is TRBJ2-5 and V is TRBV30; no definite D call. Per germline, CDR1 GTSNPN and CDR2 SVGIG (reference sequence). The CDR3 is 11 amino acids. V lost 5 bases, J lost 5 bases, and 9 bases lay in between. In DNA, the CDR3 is TGTGCCTGGCGCTTTTCGGAGACCCAGTACTTC. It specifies CAWRFSETQYF.

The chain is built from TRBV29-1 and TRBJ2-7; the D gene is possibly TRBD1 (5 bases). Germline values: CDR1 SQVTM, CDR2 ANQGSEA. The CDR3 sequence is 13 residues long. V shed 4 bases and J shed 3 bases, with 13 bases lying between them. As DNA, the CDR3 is TGCAGCGTTGTTTTTTCAGGGAACTACGAGCAGTACTTC. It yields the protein CSVVFSGNYEQYF.

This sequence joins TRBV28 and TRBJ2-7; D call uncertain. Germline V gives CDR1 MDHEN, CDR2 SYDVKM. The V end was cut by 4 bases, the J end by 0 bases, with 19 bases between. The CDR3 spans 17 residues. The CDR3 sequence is CASSSYQGRTSSYEQYF. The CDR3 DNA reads TGTGCCAGCAGTTCGTACCAAGGACGGACCAGCTCCTACGAGCAGTACTTC.

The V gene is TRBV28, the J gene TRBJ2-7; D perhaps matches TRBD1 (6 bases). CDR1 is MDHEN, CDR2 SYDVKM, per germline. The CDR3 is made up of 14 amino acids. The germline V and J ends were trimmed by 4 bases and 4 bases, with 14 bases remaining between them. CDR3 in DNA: TGTGCCAGCAGTTGGGGCAGGGGAGTTTACGAGCAGTACTTC. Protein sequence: CASSWGRGVYEQYF.

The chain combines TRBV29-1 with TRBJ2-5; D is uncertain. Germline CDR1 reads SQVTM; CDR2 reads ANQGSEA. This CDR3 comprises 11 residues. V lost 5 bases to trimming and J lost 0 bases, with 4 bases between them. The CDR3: CSVWDQETQYF. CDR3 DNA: TGCAGCGTTTGGGACCAAGAGACCCAGTACTTC.

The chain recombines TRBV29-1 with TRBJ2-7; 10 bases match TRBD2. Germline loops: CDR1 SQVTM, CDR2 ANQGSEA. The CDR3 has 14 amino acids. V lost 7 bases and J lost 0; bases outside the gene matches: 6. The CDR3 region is CSASGTSASYEQYF. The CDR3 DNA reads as TGCAGCGCCTCCGGGACTAGCGCCTCCTACGAGCAGTACTTC.

CDR3 amino acids: CSGTQGTYEQYF. The DNA of the CDR3 is TGCAGCGGAACACAGGGAACCTACGAGCAGTACTTC. The rearrangement links TRBV29-1 to TRBJ2-7; possibly TRBD1 for D (6 bases). Trimming pared 7 bases from V and 2 bases from J, leaving 12 bases between. Germline CDR1 SQVTM, CDR2 ANQGSEA. The CDR3 contains 12 residues.

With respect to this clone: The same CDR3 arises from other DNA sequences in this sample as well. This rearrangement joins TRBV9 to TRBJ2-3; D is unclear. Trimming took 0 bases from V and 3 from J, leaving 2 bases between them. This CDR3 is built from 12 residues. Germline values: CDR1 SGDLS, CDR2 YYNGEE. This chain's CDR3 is CASSVATDTQYF. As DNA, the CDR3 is TGTGCCAGCAGCGTAGCGACAGATACGCAGTATTTT.

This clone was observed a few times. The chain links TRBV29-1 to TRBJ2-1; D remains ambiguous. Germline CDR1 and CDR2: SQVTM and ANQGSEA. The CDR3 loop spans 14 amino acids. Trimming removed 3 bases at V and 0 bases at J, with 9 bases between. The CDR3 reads CSVEYASSYNEQFF. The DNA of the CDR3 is TGCAGCGTTGAGTACGCGAGCTCCTACAATGAGCAGTTCTTC.

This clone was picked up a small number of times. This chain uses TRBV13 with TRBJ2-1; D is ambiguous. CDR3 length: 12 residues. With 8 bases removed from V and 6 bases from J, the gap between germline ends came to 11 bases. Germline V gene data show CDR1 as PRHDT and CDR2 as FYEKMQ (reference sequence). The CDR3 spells CASGATANEQFF. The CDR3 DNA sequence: TGTGCCAGCGGCGCGACCGCCAATGAGCAGTTCTTC.

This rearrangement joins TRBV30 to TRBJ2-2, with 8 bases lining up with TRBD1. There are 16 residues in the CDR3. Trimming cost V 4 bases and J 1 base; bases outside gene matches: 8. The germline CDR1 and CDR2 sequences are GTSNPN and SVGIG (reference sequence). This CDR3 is CAWNSVGQGNTGELFF. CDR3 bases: TGTGCCTGGAATTCGGTTGGACAGGGGAACACCGGGGAGCTGTTTTTT.

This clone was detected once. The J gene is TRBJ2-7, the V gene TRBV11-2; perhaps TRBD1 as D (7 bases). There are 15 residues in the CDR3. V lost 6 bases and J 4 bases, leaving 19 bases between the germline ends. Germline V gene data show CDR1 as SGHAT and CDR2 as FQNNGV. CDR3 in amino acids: CASRPTAEGAYEQYF. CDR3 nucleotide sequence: TGTGCCAGCAGGCCGACAGCGGAGGGGGCTTACGAGCAGTACTTC.

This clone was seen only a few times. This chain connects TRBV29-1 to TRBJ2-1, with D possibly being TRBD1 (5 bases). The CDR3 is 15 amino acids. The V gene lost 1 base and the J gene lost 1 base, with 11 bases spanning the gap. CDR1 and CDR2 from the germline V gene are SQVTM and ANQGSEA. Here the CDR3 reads CSVEGTQMSYNEQFF. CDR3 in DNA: TGCAGCGTTGAAGGGACACAAATGTCCTACAATGAGCAGTTCTTC.

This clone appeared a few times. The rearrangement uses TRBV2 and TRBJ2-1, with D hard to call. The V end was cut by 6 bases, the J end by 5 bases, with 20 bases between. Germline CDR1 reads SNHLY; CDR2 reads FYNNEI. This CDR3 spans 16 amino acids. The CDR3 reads CASRHPVSPNHNEQFF. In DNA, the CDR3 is TGTGCCAGCAGGCACCCCGTCAGTCCAAATCACAATGAGCAGTTCTTC.

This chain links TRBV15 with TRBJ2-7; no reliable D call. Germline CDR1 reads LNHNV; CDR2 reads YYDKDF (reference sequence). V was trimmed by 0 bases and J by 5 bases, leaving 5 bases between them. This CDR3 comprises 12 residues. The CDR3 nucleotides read TGTGCCACCAGCAGAGAGTCCGACGAGCAGTACTTC. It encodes CATSRESDEQYF.

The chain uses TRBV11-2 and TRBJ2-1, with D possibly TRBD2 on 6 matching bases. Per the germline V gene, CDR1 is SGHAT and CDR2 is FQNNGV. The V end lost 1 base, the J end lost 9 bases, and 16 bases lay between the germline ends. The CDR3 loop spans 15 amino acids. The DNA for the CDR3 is TGTGCCAGCAGCTTAGTAGCGGCCCATGCGGGTGAGCAGTTCTTC. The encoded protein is CASSLVAAHAGEQFF.

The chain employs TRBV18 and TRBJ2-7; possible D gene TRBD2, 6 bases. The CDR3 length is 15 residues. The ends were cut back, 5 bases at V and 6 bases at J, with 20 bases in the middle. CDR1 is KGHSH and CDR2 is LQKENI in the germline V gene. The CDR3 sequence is CASSGTGTGSTEQYF. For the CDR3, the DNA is TGTGCCAGCTCAGGAACCGGGACTGGCTCTACCGAGCAGTACTTC.

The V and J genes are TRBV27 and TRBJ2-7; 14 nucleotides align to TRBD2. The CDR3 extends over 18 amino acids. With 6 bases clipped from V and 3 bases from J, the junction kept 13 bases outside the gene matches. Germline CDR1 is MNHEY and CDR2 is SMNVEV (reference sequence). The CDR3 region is CASRSPGLAGDFFYEQYF. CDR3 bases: TGTGCCAGCAGATCCCCGGGACTAGCGGGGGATTTCTTCTACGAGCAGTACTTC.

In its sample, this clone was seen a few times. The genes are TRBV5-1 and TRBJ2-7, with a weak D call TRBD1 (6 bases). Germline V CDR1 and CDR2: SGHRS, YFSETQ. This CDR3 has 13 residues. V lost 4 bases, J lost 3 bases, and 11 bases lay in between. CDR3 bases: TGCGCCAGCAGCCACCAACAGGGCTACGAGCAGTACTTC. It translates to CASSHQQGYEQYF.

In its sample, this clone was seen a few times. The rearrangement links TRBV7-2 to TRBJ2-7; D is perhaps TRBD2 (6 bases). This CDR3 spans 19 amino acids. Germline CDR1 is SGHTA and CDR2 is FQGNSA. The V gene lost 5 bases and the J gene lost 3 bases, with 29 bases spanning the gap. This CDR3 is CASSARRLASESRVYEQYF. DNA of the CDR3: TGTGCCAGCAGCGCAAGAAGGTTGGCTAGCGAGAGTCGGGTCTACGAGCAGTACTTC.

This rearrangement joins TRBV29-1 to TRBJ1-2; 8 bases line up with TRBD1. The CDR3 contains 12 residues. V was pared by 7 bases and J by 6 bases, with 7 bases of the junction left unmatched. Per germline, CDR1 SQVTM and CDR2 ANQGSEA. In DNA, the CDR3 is TGCAGCGCCCCCCAGGGGGCAAATGGCTACACCTTC. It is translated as CSAPQGANGYTF.

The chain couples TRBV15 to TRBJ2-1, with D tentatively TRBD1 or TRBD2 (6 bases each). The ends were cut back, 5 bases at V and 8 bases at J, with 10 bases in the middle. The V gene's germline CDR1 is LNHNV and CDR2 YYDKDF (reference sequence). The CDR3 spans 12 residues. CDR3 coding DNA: TGTGCCACCAGCCTGGGGGGCGATGAGCAGTTCTTC. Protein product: CATSLGGDEQFF.

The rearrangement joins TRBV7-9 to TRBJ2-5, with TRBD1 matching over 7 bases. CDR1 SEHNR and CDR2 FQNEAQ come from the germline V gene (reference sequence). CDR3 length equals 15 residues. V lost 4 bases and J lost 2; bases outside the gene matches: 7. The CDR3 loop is CASSSRQGRQETQYF. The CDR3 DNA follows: TGTGCCAGCAGCTCCCGACAGGGTCGGCAAGAGACCCAGTACTTC.

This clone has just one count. CDR3 coding DNA: TGTGCCAGCAGTCTTGGTCCGGCGCAGTATTTT. Protein sequence: CASSLGPAQYF. The chain couples TRBV27 to TRBJ2-3; D is unresolved. V was trimmed by 5 bases and J by 10 bases, leaving 10 bases between them. Per the germline V gene, CDR1 is MNHEY and CDR2 is SMNVEV (reference sequence). This CDR3 has 11 amino acids.

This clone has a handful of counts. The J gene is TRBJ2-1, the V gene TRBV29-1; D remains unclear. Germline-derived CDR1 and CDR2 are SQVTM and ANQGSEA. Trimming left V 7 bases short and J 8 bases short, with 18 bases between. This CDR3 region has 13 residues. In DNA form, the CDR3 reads TGCAGCGCTCCAGGCCGGGTTCTGGATGAGCAGTTCTTC. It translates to CSAPGRVLDEQFF.

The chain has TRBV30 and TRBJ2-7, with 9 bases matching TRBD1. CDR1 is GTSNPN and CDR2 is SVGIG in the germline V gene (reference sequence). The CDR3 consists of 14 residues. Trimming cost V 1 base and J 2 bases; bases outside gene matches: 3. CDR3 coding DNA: TGTGCCTGGAGTGGAGGACAGGGGCCCTACGAGCAGTACTTC. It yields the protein CAWSGGQGPYEQYF.

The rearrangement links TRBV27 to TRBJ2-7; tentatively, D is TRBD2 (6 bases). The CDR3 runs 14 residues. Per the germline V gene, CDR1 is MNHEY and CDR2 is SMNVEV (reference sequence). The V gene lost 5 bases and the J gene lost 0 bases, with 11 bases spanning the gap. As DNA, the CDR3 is TGTGCCAGCAGTGATAGCGGAAGCTCCTACGAGCAGTACTTC. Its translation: CASSDSGSSYEQYF.

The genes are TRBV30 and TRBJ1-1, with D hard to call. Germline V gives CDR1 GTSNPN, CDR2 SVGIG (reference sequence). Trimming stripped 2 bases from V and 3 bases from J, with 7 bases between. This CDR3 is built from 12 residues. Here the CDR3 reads CAWSFFDTEAFF. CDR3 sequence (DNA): TGTGCCTGGAGTTTCTTCGACACTGAAGCTTTCTTT.

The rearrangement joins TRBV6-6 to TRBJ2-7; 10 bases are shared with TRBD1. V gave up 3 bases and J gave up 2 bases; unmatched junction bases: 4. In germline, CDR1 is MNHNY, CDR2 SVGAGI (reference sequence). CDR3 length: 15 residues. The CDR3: CASSYRTGGPYEQYF. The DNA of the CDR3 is TGTGCCAGCAGTTATAGGACAGGGGGGCCCTACGAGCAGTACTTC.

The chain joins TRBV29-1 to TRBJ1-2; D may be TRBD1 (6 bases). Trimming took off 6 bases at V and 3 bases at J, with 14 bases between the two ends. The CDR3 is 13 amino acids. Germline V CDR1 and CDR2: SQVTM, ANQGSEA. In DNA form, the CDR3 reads TGCAGCGTGTTTCCGGGGGCTGACTATGGCTACACCTTC. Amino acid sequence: CSVFPGADYGYTF.

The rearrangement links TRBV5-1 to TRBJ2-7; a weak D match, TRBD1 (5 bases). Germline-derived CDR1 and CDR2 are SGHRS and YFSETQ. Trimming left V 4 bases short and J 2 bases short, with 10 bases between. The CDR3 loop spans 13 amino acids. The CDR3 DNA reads TGCGCCAGCAGCGAGGACACTACCTACGAGCAGTACTTC. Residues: CASSEDTTYEQYF.

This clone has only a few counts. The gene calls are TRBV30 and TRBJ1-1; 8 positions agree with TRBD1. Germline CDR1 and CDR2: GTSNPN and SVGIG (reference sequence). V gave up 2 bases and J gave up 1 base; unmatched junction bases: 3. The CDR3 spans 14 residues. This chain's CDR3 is CAWSTGTGNTEAFF. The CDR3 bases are TGTGCCTGGAGTACCGGGACAGGGAACACTGAAGCTTTCTTT.